A single sample gave rise to the 5 T cell receptor beta chains below, sequenced in a study of chemoradiotherapy in HPV16-positive cancers. Sequencing used immunoSEQ multiplex PCR; TCRdb keeps in-frame clones, though not all of them. The top ten hold 4.2% of the sample, which has 55,000 to 85,000 clones, 88% seen once. The source material was blood, sampled from a patient who underwent chemoradiotherapy. The receptors stem from a human donor with HPV-associated anogenital cancer.

The count of this clone is one. As DNA, the CDR3 is TGTGCCAGCAGGGATTCCGGGACAGCCTACGAGCAGTACTTC. Protein: CASRDSGTAYEQYF. The genes are TRBV5-6 and TRBJ2-7, with 7 bases matching TRBD1. Germline V CDR1 and CDR2: SGHDT, YYEEEE. The CDR3 spans 14 residues. The junction had 7 bases not matched to a gene; V was cut back by 5 bases and J by 2 bases.

This rearrangement joins TRBV19 to TRBJ1-1; D is perhaps TRBD1 (5 bases). V gave up 5 bases and J gave up 4 bases, with 17 bases separating them. CDR1 and CDR2 from the germline V gene are LNHDA and SQIVND (reference sequence). The length of the CDR3 is 15 residues. The CDR3 here is CASSPNVGVATEAFF. In DNA, the CDR3 is TGTGCCAGTAGTCCGAACGTGGGGGTGGCCACTGAAGCTTTCTTT. Full variable domain (outside the CDR3, taken from reference TRBV19 and TRBJ1-1): DGGITQSPKYLFRKEGQNVTLSCEQNLNHDAMYWYRQDPGQGLRLIYYSQIVNDFQKGDIAEGYSVSREKKESFPLTVTSAQKNPTAFYLCASSPNVGVATEAFFGQGTRLTVV.

In this sample, this clone is medium-sized. The V call is TRBV19, the J call TRBJ1-2, with D perhaps matching TRBD1 (6 bases). CDR3 length: 13 amino acids. Germline loops: CDR1 LNHDA, CDR2 SQIVND (reference sequence). V lost 6 bases to trimming and J lost 4 bases, with 12 bases between them. The CDR3 DNA sequence: TGTGCCAGTAGGGACGTAGGGGGCTATGGCTACACCTTC. It yields the protein CASRDVGGYGYTF. Full variable domain (missing parts from reference TRBV19 and TRBJ1-2): DGGITQSPKYLFRKEGQNVTLSCEQNLNHDAMYWYRQDPGQGLRLIYYSQIVNDFQKGDIAEGYSVSREKKESFPLTVTSAQKNPTAFYLCASRDVGGYGYTFGSGTRLTVV.

This clone has more than one count but fewer than ten. This chain uses TRBV6-6 with TRBJ2-1, with 7 bases lining up with TRBD1. The V and J ends lost 6 bases and 5 bases, in that order; junction bases with no gene match: 13. Germline assignment: CDR1 MNHNY and CDR2 SVGAGI (reference sequence). The CDR3 covers 16 residues. CDR3 bases: TGTGCCAGCAGCCCAACTTTGACAGGGCATGACAATGAGCAGTTCTTC. It translates to CASSPTLTGHDNEQFF.

This chain links TRBV28 with TRBJ1-3; D not certain. V was shortened by 4 bases and J by 1 base, with 11 bases between the two germline ends. This CDR3 is built from 15 residues. CDR1 and CDR2 from the germline V gene are MDHEN and SYDVKM. Here the CDR3 DNA reads TGTGCCAGCAGTTCCACCCTGGGGTCTGGAAACACCATATATTTT. Translated: CASSSTLGSGNTIYF.